What follows describes a single TCR beta chain. Its antigen remains undetermined. Base-call qualities are not available, and no considerably larger clone is one nucleotide away. Every bulk PBMC sample was loaded with the same fixed amount of about 370 ng of DNA. Following the manufacturer instructions, the immunoSEQ TCRb Assay kit was used to amplify TCR beta CDR3 sequences from genomic DNA. The KAPA Library Quantification Kit for Illumina platforms was used to quantify the pooled libraries by qPCR. Pooled libraries were sequenced on an Illumina NextSeq 500, clustered at about 0.55-1.1 pM. For the original study's pipeline: TCR data were analyzed with immunoSEQ ANALYZER and the R LymphoSeq package. A rearrangement efficiency score was calculated as productive divided by the sum of productive and non-productive CDR3 sequences. Clonality was measured with the Gini coefficient and diversity with the Renyi index at alpha=1, compared pairwise between timepoints within each patient. In LymphoSeq, clonal relatedness was computed with an edit distance of 3 and repertoire similarity was computed with the Bhattacharyya coefficient. Linear discriminant analysis on week-3 changes in clonality and diversity was built with the R MASS and caret packages to classify response. The table was pulled from immuneACCESS by TCRdb, which kept in-frame rearrangements only. Such tables lose some clones; where checked, under half of the loss comes from unresolved V genes, and the rest has no known cause. V, J and clone size were drawn from that table, and D and trimming were deduced from the DNA. This sample is represented by about 12,000 clones; approximately 88% of them were singletons. Jointly, the top ten make up less than 4.5% of the sample.

Unmatched junction bases come to 9, with V trimmed by 4 bases and J by 1 base. The germline V gene yields SGHTS for CDR1 and YDEGEE for CDR2. The CDR3 measures 16 amino acids from cysteine to phenylalanine. The retained sequence is limited to the CDR3, 48 bases, with the frame set at the first base. The intended sense of this specimen's time point label: week 3, after first cycle of checkpoint inhibitor. Blood samples were taken at two points: before treatment (T0) and at week 3 (W3), which came after the first cycle of checkpoint blockade. Except for a couple of patients with rapid clinical progression, response was assessed 12 weeks after the first infusion by RECIST 1.1; disease control meant complete response, partial response or stable disease. Any patient who had received prior systemic cancer treatment, was on concomitant immunosuppressant therapy or had synchronous other active malignancies was excluded. Bulk PBMC and plasma cell-free DNA were both sequenced for TCR beta so that circulating cells and T cell turnover could be tracked. Lymphoprep and SepMate tubes were used to isolate PBMC from blood, and red cell lysis was then performed. QIAamp DNA Blood Mini kits were used to extract DNA from PBMC and from sorted T cell subsets.

The data are from a study of blood T cell dynamics during melanoma immunotherapy (dated by TCRdb to the early 2020s). Looking at the study overall: Patients with metastatic melanoma were treated with first-line pembrolizumab or nivolumab plus ipilimumab as standard of care in the United Kingdom. To identify early correlates of response, the study profiled peripheral T cell receptor repertoires in patients with metastatic melanoma before and after one cycle of checkpoint inhibitor therapy. The training cohort was made up of consecutive patients, while a further independent group of patients from the same centre was pooled to form an external validation set.

The investigation overall reported the following: Whether the T cell clones driving repertoire changes were melanoma-specific or reflected general immune activation could not be determined in the study. The relatively small sample size was recognized as a factor that could limit how well the results generalize. Patients who later achieved disease control showed a bifurcated PBMC repertoire reorganization at W3, with increased clonality or increased diversity, unlike progressors.

The V gene is TRBV5-8 and the J gene is TRBJ2-3, with 7 middle bases fitting TRBD1. The sequences come from blood, collected from a patient treated with checkpoint blockade. The TCR originated in a human donor with melanoma. The CDR3 protein sequence reads: CASSLDRVLGTDTQYF. The sequenced DNA: TGTGCCAGCAGCCTCGACAGGGTTCTGGGCACAGATACGCAGTATTTT.